This T cell receptor beta chain came from a study of OX40 agonist ivuxolimab in advanced cancers. Across the whole study: An anti-OX40 (CD134) antibody with agonistic activity, ivuxolimab, was administered to patients. Findings of the study overall: Expanded peripheral T cell antigen specificity was not determined.

Blood draws occurred at baseline, cycle 4 day 1, and cycle 7 day 1. The CDR3 contains 13 residues. Germline CDR1 is MNHNS and CDR2 is SASEGT. The V end lost 2 bases, the J end lost 2 bases, and 4 bases lay between the germline ends. Remarks on this clone: Its cognate antigen is unknown.

Libraries were prepared by immunoSEQ multiplex PCR; TCRdb keeps only in-frame clonotypes and omits some of them. The data show approximately 50,000 clones, approximately 80% seen once. Source: CD4+ or CD8+ T cells sorted from blood, taken in a trial of the OX40 agonist ivuxolimab. This clonotype was sampled from an adult with an advanced solid tumor such as melanoma, head and neck, liver or kidney cancer. V gene TRBV6-1 combines with J gene TRBJ1-5, with D hard to call. The CDR3 sequence: CASSESGNQPQHF. DNA of the CDR3: TGTGCCAGCAGTGAAAGTGGCAATCAGCCCCAGCATTTT.